A selection of T cell receptor beta chains follows, all from one sample in a study of OX40 agonist ivuxolimab in advanced cancers. Assay used: immunoSEQ multiplex PCR; TCRdb lists only in-frame clones, some missing. Found here are tens of thousands of clones, around 84% of them singletons; the top ten hold around 25%. Sequenced here: CD4+ or CD8+ T cells sorted from blood, sampled in a trial of the OX40 agonist ivuxolimab. The receptors here all came from an adult with an advanced solid tumor such as melanoma, head and neck, liver or kidney cancer. CDR3s include the opening cysteine and the closing phenylalanine or tryptophan. Each record gives: clone size, J gene, D gene, V gene, CDR3 protein, CDR3 DNA. The D gene is left open where the match is weak. Size is omitted from some rows. Given values are once, few, many or a class for expanded clones.

abundance: few; j_gene: TRBJ1-6; d_gene: NA; v_gene: TRBV2; CDR3aa: CASRESSGNSPLHF; CDR3nt: TGTGCCAGCAGGGAAAGCTCAGGGAATTCACCCCTCCACTTT
abundance: NA; j_gene: TRBJ1-2; d_gene: NA; v_gene: TRBV7-2; CDR3aa: CASSLVPGDPYGYTF; CDR3nt: TGTGCCAGCAGCTTAGTGCCGGGGGATCCATATGGCTACACCTTC
abundance: NA; j_gene: TRBJ2-7; d_gene: NA; v_gene: TRBV28; CDR3aa: CASSLSGSEQYF; CDR3nt: TGTGCCAGCAGTTTATCGGGAAGCGAGCAGTACTTC
abundance: NA; j_gene: TRBJ1-2; d_gene: NA; v_gene: TRBV9; CDR3aa: CASSPRGTVDGYTF; CDR3nt: TGTGCCAGCAGCCCGAGGGGGACTGTCGATGGCTACACCTTC
abundance: NA; j_gene: TRBJ2-6; d_gene: NA; v_gene: TRBV6-4; CDR3aa: CASSDTGSGANVLTF; CDR3nt: TGTGCCAGCAGTGACACTGGCTCTGGGGCCAACGTCCTGACTTTC
abundance: NA; j_gene: TRBJ1-2; d_gene: NA; v_gene: TRBV7-3; CDR3aa: CASSLTAGTFHHGYTF; CDR3nt: TGTGCCAGCAGCTTAACGGCAGGGACCTTCCACCATGGCTACACCTTC
abundance: once; j_gene: TRBJ2-2; d_gene: NA; v_gene: TRBV5-8; CDR3aa: CASSSGTTNTGELFF; CDR3nt: TGTGCCAGCAGCTCCGGGACCACGAACACCGGGGAGCTGTTTTTT
abundance: NA; j_gene: TRBJ2-1; d_gene: NA; v_gene: TRBV7-9; CDR3aa: CASSLQLSSYNEQFF; CDR3nt: TGTGCCAGCAGCTTACAATTAAGCTCCTACAATGAGCAGTTCTTC
abundance: few; j_gene: TRBJ2-1; d_gene: TRBD2; v_gene: TRBV28; CDR3aa: CASSLLAVNYNEQFF; CDR3nt: TGTGCCAGCAGCTTACTAGCGGTGAACTACAATGAGCAGTTCTTC
abundance: NA; j_gene: TRBJ1-3; d_gene: TRBD1; v_gene: TRBV11-2; CDR3aa: CASSLAGTGPGNTIYF; CDR3nt: TGTGCCAGCAGCTTGGCCGGGACAGGGCCTGGAAACACCATATATTTT
abundance: NA; j_gene: TRBJ1-4; d_gene: NA; v_gene: TRBV7-9; CDR3aa: CASSLGSATNEKLFF; CDR3nt: TGTGCCAGCAGCTTAGGATCTGCAACTAATGAAAAACTGTTTTTT
abundance: NA; j_gene: TRBJ1-1; d_gene: TRBD1; v_gene: TRBV19; CDR3aa: CASAGQGITEAFF; CDR3nt: TGTGCCAGCGCGGGACAGGGGATCACTGAAGCTTTCTTT
abundance: NA; j_gene: TRBJ1-3; d_gene: NA; v_gene: TRBV30; CDR3aa: CAWMGSGRGNTIYF; CDR3nt: TGTGCCTGGATGGGCTCCGGACGTGGAAACACCATATATTTT
abundance: NA; j_gene: TRBJ1-1; d_gene: NA; v_gene: TRBV6-5; CDR3aa: CASSYGQSMNTEAFF; CDR3nt: TGTGCCAGCAGTTATGGACAGTCGATGAACACTGAAGCTTTCTTT
abundance: NA; j_gene: TRBJ1-2; d_gene: NA; v_gene: TRBV4-1; CDR3aa: CASSQDPSPGPPRGYTF; CDR3nt: TGCGCCAGCAGCCAAGATCCGTCCCCGGGCCCCCCACGGGGCTACACCTTC
abundance: NA; j_gene: TRBJ2-7; d_gene: TRBD1; v_gene: TRBV7-6; CDR3aa: CASSLASGQTYEQYF; CDR3nt: TGTGCCAGCAGCTTAGCTTCGGGACAGACCTACGAGCAGTACTTC
abundance: NA; j_gene: TRBJ1-1; d_gene: NA; v_gene: TRBV7-9; CDR3aa: CASSLGASNEAFF; CDR3nt: TGTGCCAGCAGCTTAGGAGCCTCGAATGAAGCTTTCTTT
abundance: NA; j_gene: TRBJ2-1; d_gene: NA; v_gene: TRBV27; CDR3aa: CASSWDNEQFF; CDR3nt: TGTGCCAGCAGTTGGGACAATGAGCAGTTCTTC